This TCR beta chain was identified in a study of blood T cell repertoires in COVID-19 (TCRdb year 2020). For the study in its entirety: Samples from collaborators originated in the United States, Italy and Spain and spanned both the acute and convalescent phases of COVID-19. The material from the prospective study consisted of cDNA or gDNA derived from T cells, B-cell-depleted T cells, or PBMCs. The dataset comprised deeply sampled blood TCRbeta repertoires from subjects exposed to, actively infected with, or recovered from COVID-19. A freely available public database, intended as a resource for researchers studying the immune response to SARS-CoV-2, is where the repertoires were released. Samples were obtained from the ongoing ImmuneRACE study (first 160 participants) and from over 1,000 subjects provided by 6 global collaborators. Nearly every sample came with metadata listing a de-identified subject ID, COVID-19 status, age in years and sex. Where available, HLA class I and class II types were obtained from metadata supplied by the sample provider rather than from assay-based typing.

Points the paper makes about the study in general: The amount of clinical and demographic metadata varied by source and participant and was provided uncurated.

One collaborating source in Seattle enrolled patients while the patients were actively infected and followed the patients over time throughout the course of disease. Whole blood was collected in K2EDTA tubes by collaborating institutions according to the institutions' own protocols. For TCRbeta analysis, collaborator samples were shipped as frozen whole blood, as isolated PBMCs, or as DNA extracted from either sample type. Trimming at the junction amounts to 5 bases on V and 4 bases on J, and the germline ends lie 12 bases apart. CDR1 and CDR2 were assigned from the germline V gene as SGHDN and FVKESK. From its cysteine to its phenylalanine, the CDR3 spans 15 amino acids. CDR3 DNA only is kept here, 45 bases in frame from base 1. The immunoSEQ Assay, a bias-controlled multiplex PCR, was used to amplify TCRbeta CDR3 regions from genomic DNA. Turning to the authors' computational methods: Nucleated cell counts per sample were estimated from amplification of reference gene primers within the assay. To quantify the absolute abundance of each unique TCRbeta CDR3 rearrangement, sequence reads were collapsed and filtered. Productive Simpson clonality was computed per sample as the square root of Simpson's diversity index over productive rearrangements. Sourced from immuneACCESS, this table was stored by TCRdb with only in-frame sequences that have V and J called. A share of the clones is absent; for the studies checked, an unresolved V gene accounts for under half, and the remainder has no known explanation. Clonal size and the V and J genes are those of that table, whereas D and trimming came from the DNA. A total of 270,000 or so clones appear in this sample, around 89% of them only once. The ten largest clones take up under 2.5% of the sample.

Turning to this clone: Its binding antigen is unknown. No quality values exist for individual bases; no much larger clone is one base distant.

This receptor chain uses TRBV14 and TRBJ1-6; a tentative D call is TRBD1 (6 bases match). This receptor was taken from a woman aged 55-69 years with COVID-19, enrolled during active disease. The sequenced material came from peripheral blood. The CDR3 protein: CASSSRQDYNSPLHF. The DNA sequence follows: TGTGCCAGCAGCTCTCGACAGGATTATAATTCACCCCTCCACTTT.